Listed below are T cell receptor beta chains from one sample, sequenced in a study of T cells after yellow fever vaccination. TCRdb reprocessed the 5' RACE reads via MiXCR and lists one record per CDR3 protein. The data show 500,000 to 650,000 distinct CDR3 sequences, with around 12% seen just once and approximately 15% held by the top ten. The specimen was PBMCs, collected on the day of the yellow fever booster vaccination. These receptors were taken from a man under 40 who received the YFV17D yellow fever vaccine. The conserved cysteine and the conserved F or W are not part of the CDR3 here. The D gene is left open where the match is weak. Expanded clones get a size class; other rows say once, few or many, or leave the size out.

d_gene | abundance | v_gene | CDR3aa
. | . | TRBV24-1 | ATSVWEPTQETQY
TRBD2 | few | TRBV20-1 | SSVAGGENIQY
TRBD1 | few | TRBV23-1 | ASMEGQGPSYEQY
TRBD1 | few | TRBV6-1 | ASRQTGQGSYEQY
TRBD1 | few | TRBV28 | ASSIPGTGGNYEQY
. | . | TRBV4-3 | ASSQVEGLGQPQH
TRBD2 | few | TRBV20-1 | SARVGTSGRITGGNIQY
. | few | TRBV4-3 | ASSFGGLRGEQY
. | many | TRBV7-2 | ASTQRAGSYEQY
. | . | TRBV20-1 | SAKHRDLNNEQF
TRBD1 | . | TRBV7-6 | ASTRQGARNEQF
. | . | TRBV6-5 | ASSNSRAQY
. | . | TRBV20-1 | SARVQANTEAF
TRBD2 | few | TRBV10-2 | ASTRAGVFYEQY
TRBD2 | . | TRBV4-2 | ASSQGLAGTGELF
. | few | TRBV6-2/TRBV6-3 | ASSYTKTVGYT
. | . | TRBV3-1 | ASSQDWGTNQPQH
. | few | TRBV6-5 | ASSYTGPRDNQPQH
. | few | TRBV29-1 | SVTPTGTYEQY
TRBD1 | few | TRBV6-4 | ASSVQGASYNEQF
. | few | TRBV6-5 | ASSYSLRETQY
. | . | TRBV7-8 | ASSFPGVADSYEQY
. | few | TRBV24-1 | ATSDSVETQY
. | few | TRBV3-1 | ASETRDNHIQY
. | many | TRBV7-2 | ASRLGGRYGYT
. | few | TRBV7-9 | ASRDVLGNEQY
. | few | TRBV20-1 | SAGGESGTDTQY
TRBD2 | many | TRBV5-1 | ASSEIAGDSTDTQY
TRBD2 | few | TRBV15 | ATSRGLAGAGGDTQY
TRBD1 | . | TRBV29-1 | SVGTGWSYNEQF
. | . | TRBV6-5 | ASSYSARAWETQY
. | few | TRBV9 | ASSATGTPQETQY
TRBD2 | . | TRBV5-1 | ASSRGASGRFSAYEQY
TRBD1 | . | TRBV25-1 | ASSGDRDYEQY